This T cell receptor (beta chain) was sequenced for a study of blood T cell repertoires in COVID-19. Study context: Both acute and convalescent COVID-19 samples were obtained from the United States, Italy and Spain. The cDNA or gDNA used as material had been derived from T cells, B-cell-depleted T cells, or PBMCs.

The CDR3 loop spans 8 amino acids. Trimming removed 7 bases from V and 8 bases from J, with 5 bases in between. Germline V CDR1 and CDR2: DFQATT, SNEGSKA (reference sequence). As processed by the authors: Amplification of reference gene primers provided the estimated nucleated cell counts. The data were produced by immunoSEQ multiplex PCR, yet TCRdb's version contains in-frame clones alone and is incomplete. The DNA gave D and trimming, while V, J and clone size come from that table. The sample holds more than 9,500 clones, about 89% seen once. This TCR came from a woman aged 60-75 years with active COVID-19. This sequence joins TRBV20-1 and TRBJ1-2; D not resolved. Material: peripheral blood. The CDR3 DNA follows: TGCAGTGTGGAGGGCTACACCTTC. This codes for CSVEGYTF.